This T cell receptor (beta chain) was profiled in a study of regulatory T cells in long-lasting Graves disease. Arm-PCR with iRepertoire HTBI primers amplified the CDR3 regions for these TCR beta libraries. From the multiplex PCR reads, TCRdb called clonotypes with MiXCR, one entry per CDR3 protein. The sample includes 350,000 to 450,000 distinct CDR3 sequences, about 15% of them seen just once. The CDR3 is 12 residues long. The ends were cut back, 0 bases at V and 6 bases at J, with 6 bases in the middle. Germline V gene sequence: CDR1 LGHNA, CDR2 YNFKEQ. This clonotype was detected a few times. Time point of the sample: newly diagnosed GD, antithyroid drugs for less than 3 months. After RNA was extracted from PBMCs, the TCR library was made from it. Separately, the same data were catalogued under a study of T cells in Graves' hyperthyroidism and ophthalmopathy.

This sample comprised peripheral blood mononuclear cells (PBMCs), obtained at new diagnosis, from a patient treated with antithyroid drugs. The gene calls are TRBV4-2 and TRBJ2-7, with D hard to call. This sequence was found in a woman aged 30 to 39 with Graves disease. The CDR3 nucleotides are TGTGCCAGCAGCCAAGAGGGGTCCGAGCAGTACTTC. Protein: CASSQEGSEQYF.